What follows describes a single TCR beta chain. Its antigen is as yet unknown. This entry comes from a study of T cell responses to AZD1222 COVID-19 vaccine. Whole-study results and caveats: Spike regions recognized by vaccine-associated CD4 TCRs spanned the protein, led by 160-218 and 743-854.

CDR1 and CDR2 (germline): SGHTA, FQGNSA. The V end lost 5 bases, the J end lost 4 bases, and 11 bases lay between the germline ends. This CDR3 spans 13 amino acids. Data came from immunoSEQ multiplex PCR; TCRdb stores just in-frame clones and leaves some out. The data hold roughly 140,000 clones, with about 90% observed a single time. This specimen was peripheral blood, taken 28 days after the second AZD1222 dose. V gene TRBV7-2 combines with J gene TRBJ1-1; D not certain. The clonotype originates from an adult who received the AZD1222 COVID-19 vaccine. CDR3 coding DNA: TGTGCCAGCAGCCCAAGGAGCGGCACTGAAGCTTTCTTT. It codes for CASSPRSGTEAFF.